This T cell receptor beta chain was recorded in a study of OX40 agonist ivuxolimab in advanced cancers. Broader study findings: Clonal expansion in partial responders at 0.1-3.0 mg/kg ranked among the lowest. The specificity for antigen of the expanded peripheral T cells was not determined.

Using immunoSEQ multiplex PCR, the repertoire was profiled, and TCRdb retains in-frame clones only, with some absent. The top ten hold roughly 0.56% of the sample, which has 65,000 to 95,000 clones, around 92% seen once. The CDR3 spans 14 residues. CDR1 and CDR2 (germline): MNHNS, SASEGT. V gave up 0 bases and J gave up 7 bases, with 13 bases separating them. Systemic immunosuppression or autoimmune disease history was grounds to exclude patients. Sampled blood was obtained at baseline, cycle 4 day 1, and cycle 7 day 1. As regards this clone: Antigen specificity is unknown.

The receptor was derived from an adult with an advanced solid tumor such as melanoma, head and neck, liver or kidney cancer. This sequence joins TRBV6-1 and TRBJ2-7, with a weak D call TRBD1 (6 bases). Sample: CD4+ or CD8+ T cells sorted from blood, taken in a trial of the OX40 agonist ivuxolimab. CDR3 in DNA: TGTGCCAGCAGTGAAGCGGCAGGGGTATGGGAGCAGTACTTC. Residues: CASSEAAGVWEQYF.